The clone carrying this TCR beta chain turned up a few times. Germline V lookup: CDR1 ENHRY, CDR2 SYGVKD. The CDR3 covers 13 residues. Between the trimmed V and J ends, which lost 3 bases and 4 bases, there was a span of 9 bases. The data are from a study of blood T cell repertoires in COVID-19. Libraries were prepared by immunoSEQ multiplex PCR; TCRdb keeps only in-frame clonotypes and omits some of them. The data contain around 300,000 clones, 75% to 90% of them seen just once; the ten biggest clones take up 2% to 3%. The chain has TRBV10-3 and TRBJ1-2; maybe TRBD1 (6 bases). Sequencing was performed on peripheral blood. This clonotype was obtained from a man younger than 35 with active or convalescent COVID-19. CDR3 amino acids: CAISEGQSYGYTF. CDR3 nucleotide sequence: TGTGCCATCAGTGAAGGACAGAGCTATGGCTACACCTTC.